This TCR beta chain stems from a study of radiation and T cells in renal cell carcinoma. TCRdb keeps only in-frame clones here, not all; method: immunoSEQ multiplex PCR. The sample shows roughly 86,000 clones, around four fifths of them seen only once. Time point given: blood 4 weeks post-SBRT, at nephrectomy. The treatment is: 15 Gy SBRT to primary tumor, nephrectomy 4 weeks later. Radiation-treated patients gave blood at baseline, week 2 and week 4. CDR1 is LNHDA, CDR2 SQIVND, per germline (reference sequence). This CDR3 spans 14 amino acids. Trimming at V came to 5 bases and at J to 4 bases, leaving 6 bases not matched to a gene.

The rearrangement joins TRBV19 to TRBJ1-2; TRBD1 matches 8 bases. The source was blood, collected from a patient whose treatment included radiotherapy and nephrectomy. The source of this sequence is a man between 50 and 59 years old with renal cell carcinoma. The CDR3 here is CASSETGAAYGYTF. CDR3 nucleotides: TGTGCCAGTAGTGAGACAGGGGCGGCCTATGGCTACACCTTC.